This T cell receptor (beta chain) was sequenced for a study of CD8 T cells in ankylosing spondylitis (TCRdb year 2017). In the study overall: To find TCR variants linked to disease, the study profiled T cell receptor beta repertoires in ankylosing spondylitis patients and healthy donors. In total, the full study cohort was made up of 100 to 140 healthy donors and 25 or so ankylosing spondylitis patients. Peripheral blood samples were taken, and synovial fluid was additionally collected from ankylosing spondylitis patients.

Sequencer: Illumina HiSeq 2500. Quantitative 5'-RACE with molecular barcodes was the method used to prepare the TCR beta libraries. Per the authors' processing: To identify disease-linked TCR variants, a new computational method was used, one built on a probabilistic model of VDJ rearrangement. In-frame beta chains were kept once TCRdb had trimmed the public reads at Q25 with fastp and called clones with MiXCR. Every CDR3 protein is listed once, alongside the most common genes and DNA of its rows. For this entry, the V and J calls and clone size follow TCRdb and not the study's own pipeline. Here the sample has under 850,000 distinct CDR3 sequences; about 20% occur a single time. 19% of the sample belongs to the ten largest clones. The full study reports these points: The disease-linked clones were reported to be significantly enriched in matched synovial fluid samples from ankylosing spondylitis patients. Some TCR beta motif variants had previously been reported in synovial fluid and blood of reactive arthritis patients, which suggested common disease-initiation mechanisms. Blood from ankylosing spondylitis patients appeared to be characterized by a TCR beta motif made up of under 10 highly homologous amino acid variants. A CD8+ phenotype was shown by the disease-linked clones, which were found at relatively low frequencies in peripheral blood.

Note on this clonotype: Which antigen it targets is not known. Per-base qualities were not stored, and no clone one base away is much larger.

The germline V gene yields MGHDK for CDR1 and SYGVNS for CDR2. There are 15 amino acids in the CDR3, from cysteine to phenylalanine inclusive. Only CDR3 DNA is held: 45 bases, read in frame from base 1. Relative to germline, V is missing 5 bases and J is missing 2 bases, with 4 bases of the junction outside any gene match. The sequenced sample consisted of blood, either unsorted or a sorted T cell fraction (not recorded which). The sequence joins TRBV25-1 to TRBJ2-1; TRBD2 lines up with 9 middle nucleotides. The receptor was derived from a male donor with ankylosing spondylitis. The CDR3 amino acid sequence is: CASSLERGAYNEQFF. DNA sequence: TGTGCCAGCAGTCTCGAGCGGGGGGCCTACAATGAGCAGTTCTTC. Beyond the CDR3, the reference TRBV25-1 and TRBJ2-1 genes provide the residues; the full variable domain reads: EADIYQTPRYLVIGTGKKITLECSQTMGHDKMYWYQQDPGMELHLIHYSYGVNSTEKGDLSSESTVSRIRTEHFPLTLESARPSHTSQYLCASSLERGAYNEQFFGPGTRLTVL.